This T cell receptor beta chain came from a study of regulatory T cells in long-lasting Graves disease. About the study: Antithyroid drugs had been taken by newly diagnosed Graves' patients for under 3 months.

Trimming took off 3 bases at V and 0 bases at J, with 22 bases between the two ends. CDR1 is ENHRY, CDR2 SYGVKD, per germline. CDR3 length: 19 residues. In building TCR beta libraries, iRepertoire HTBI primers were used together with Arm-PCR of CDR3 regions. Original handling: Detected in the samples were about 60 TRBV and 15 or so TRBJ segments. MiXCR, applied by TCRdb to the multiplex PCR reads, yields one record per CDR3 protein. The V and J calls and clone size are TCRdb's, not the authors'. The repertoire consists of hundreds of thousands of distinct CDR3 sequences, with about a sixth occurring once and the leading ten covering about 38%. Specified time point: newly diagnosed GD, antithyroid drugs for less than 3 months. From RNA extracted from PBMCs, the TCR library was made. This clonotype was seen at least ten times.

The sample was peripheral blood mononuclear cells (PBMCs), taken at new diagnosis, from a patient treated with antithyroid drugs. This clonotype originated in a female donor with Graves disease. The chain uses TRBV10-3 and TRBJ2-3, with D perhaps TRBD1 or TRBD2 (5 bases each). CDR3 in amino acids: CAISDDGTNYPLSTDTQYF. The DNA of the CDR3 is TGTGCCATCAGTGATGATGGGACGAACTACCCCCTTAGCACAGATACGCAGTATTTT.